These T cell receptor beta chains were read from a single sample in a study of cytomegalovirus exposure and HLA in healthy donors. Here immunoSEQ multiplex PCR was the method, and the copy in TCRdb shows in-frame clones only, minus some. Of some 180,000 clones in the sample, 65% to 85% were seen once. The sequenced sample was PBMCs. The receptors stem from a female donor in good health and CMV-seronegative. CDR3s include the opening cysteine and the closing phenylalanine or tryptophan. A D gene is named only where the DNA matches it firmly. Part of the rows lack a size; the others show once, few, many or a class for expanded clones.

CDR3 protein,CDR3 DNA,clone size,D gene,V gene,J gene
CASSVQGAGDNEQFF,TGCGCCAGCAGTGTCCAGGGGGCGGGGGACAATGAGCAGTTCTTC,NA,NA,TRBV4-1,TRBJ2-1
CASSLRGGSGSEQFF,TGTGCCAGCAGTCTACGGGGGGGCAGCGGGAGTGAGCAGTTCTTC,NA,TRBD2,TRBV28,TRBJ2-1
CASSLGGTEYGEAFF,TGTGCCAGCAGCTTAGGGGGGACAGAATACGGTGAAGCTTTCTTT,NA,TRBD1,TRBV7-6,TRBJ1-1
CASSPQSYSNQPQHF,TGTGCCAGCTCACCACAGAGTTATAGCAATCAGCCCCAGCATTTT,NA,NA,TRBV18,TRBJ1-5
CASSQDETSGGLRTDTQYF,TGCGCCAGCAGCCAAGATGAGACTAGCGGGGGGTTACGCACAGATACGCAGTATTTT,once,TRBD2,TRBV4-1,TRBJ2-3
CASSWTADQPQHF,TGTGCCAGCAGTTGGACAGCAGATCAGCCCCAGCATTTT,NA,NA,TRBV27,TRBJ1-5
CASSLVGGTYNEQFF,TGTGCCAGCAGCTTAGTTGGGGGGACCTACAATGAGCAGTTCTTC,NA,NA,TRBV11-2,TRBJ2-1
CASSPWGGLKPQHF,TGTGCCAGCAGTCCATGGGGGGGGCTAAAGCCCCAGCATTTT,few,NA,TRBV27,TRBJ1-5
CASSTGGGYEQYF,TGTGCCAGCAGTACAGGCGGGGGATATGAGCAGTACTTC,NA,TRBD2,TRBV6-5,TRBJ2-7
CASSQGPRSPVDTQYF,TGTGCCAGCAGCCAAGGTCCCCGCAGTCCTGTGGATACGCAGTATTTT,few,NA,TRBV4-2,TRBJ2-3
CATSRVRNSPLHF,TGTGCCACCAGCAGAGTGCGAAATTCACCCCTCCACTTT,NA,NA,TRBV15,TRBJ1-6
CAWRGLYRGQGFWHYGYTF,TGTGCCTGGAGGGGCCTGTACAGGGGACAGGGTTTTTGGCACTATGGCTACACCTTC,NA,TRBD1,TRBV30,TRBJ1-2
CASSYSGNTDTQYF,TGTGCCAGCAGCTACAGCGGGAACACAGATACGCAGTATTTT,NA,TRBD2,TRBV11-1,TRBJ2-3
CASSQVSRGANVLTF,TGTGCCAGCAGCCAAGTCTCCCGGGGGGCCAACGTCCTGACTTTC,NA,NA,TRBV4-2,TRBJ2-6
CASSVGAAGETQYF,TGTGCCAGCAGCGTAGGAGCGGCGGGAGAGACCCAGTACTTC,NA,NA,TRBV9,TRBJ2-5
CASSPPEDTYEQYF,TGTGCCAGCTCACCACCCGAGGATACCTACGAGCAGTACTTC,NA,NA,TRBV18,TRBJ2-7
CATGGSLSEQYF,TGTGCCACGGGGGGGAGTCTGAGCGAGCAGTACTTC,few,TRBD2,TRBV10-3,TRBJ2-7
CASSKEGTEWSEQYF,TGTGCCAGCAGCAAAGAAGGGACAGAGTGGTCCGAGCAGTACTTC,few,NA,TRBV21-1,TRBJ2-7
CASSPPGLATSYEQYF,TGCGCCAGCAGCCCCCCGGGACTAGCGACTTCCTACGAGCAGTACTTC,NA,TRBD2,TRBV5-1,TRBJ2-7
CASASEETQYF,TGTGCCAGCGCCAGTGAAGAGACCCAGTACTTC,NA,NA,TRBV2,TRBJ2-5
CASSMGTGFKDEQYF,TGTGCCAGTAGTATGGGGACAGGGTTCAAAGACGAGCAGTACTTC,once,TRBD1,TRBV19,TRBJ2-7